Each of the 10 T cell receptor beta chains below was sequenced from the same sample in a study of cytomegalovirus exposure and HLA in healthy donors. Generated by immunoSEQ multiplex PCR, the TCRdb table keeps only in-frame clones and is missing some. The sample includes some 170,000 clones, about 89% of them seen just once. Input material: PBMCs. The receptors come from a man aged 18 to 29 in good health and CMV-seropositive.

The CDR3 reads CASSSVLLGGYGYTF. CDR3 sequence (DNA): TGTGCCAGCAGTTCCGTCCTCTTAGGAGGCTATGGCTACACCTTC. The chain uses TRBV6-5 and TRBJ1-2; D remains ambiguous. The CDR3 is made up of 15 amino acids. The germline CDR1 and CDR2 sequences are MNHEY and SVGAGI. The V end was cut by 4 bases, the J end by 4 bases, with 16 bases between.

This clone was seen only a few times. V and J are TRBV5-5 and TRBJ2-7; D not resolved. Trimming stripped 0 bases from V and 3 bases from J, with 4 bases between. The CDR3 has 12 amino acids. Germline CDR1 SGHKS, CDR2 YYEKEE (reference sequence). The CDR3 here is CASSLVSYEQYF. The CDR3 DNA follows: TGTGCCAGCAGCTTGGTTAGCTACGAGCAGTACTTC.

DNA for the CDR3: TGCGCCAGCAGCCAAGTGTCCGACAGATTCTACTATGGCTACACCTTC. It is translated as CASSQVSDRFYYGYTF. The rearrangement joins TRBV4-1 to TRBJ1-2; TRBD1 might be the D (5 bases). Germline V gene lookup returns CDR1 MGHRA and CDR2 YSYEKL. V lost 1 base to trimming and J lost 3 bases, with 15 bases between them. This CDR3 spans 16 amino acids.

This chain uses TRBV28 with TRBJ2-1; the D gene is possibly TRBD2 (6 bases). Germline values: CDR1 MDHEN, CDR2 SYDVKM. The CDR3 is 14 amino acids. V was pared by 3 bases and J by 9 bases, with 15 bases between. This chain's CDR3 is CASSFLAGKGEQFF. CDR3 nucleotide sequence: TGTGCCAGCAGTTTTCTGGCGGGGAAAGGTGAGCAGTTCTTC.

The chain uses TRBV27 and TRBJ2-3; D is possibly TRBD2 (6 bases). This CDR3 has 16 residues. V was shortened by 1 base and J by 0 bases, with 11 bases between the two germline ends. Germline V gene lookup returns CDR1 MNHEY and CDR2 SMNVEV (reference sequence). Here the CDR3 reads CASSLWGESSTDTQYF. DNA of the CDR3: TGTGCCAGCAGTTTATGGGGGGAATCTAGCACAGATACGCAGTATTTT.

J is TRBJ1-5 and V is TRBV19, with TRBD1 as a possible D gene (5 bases). This CDR3 contains 15 residues. Looked up from germline, CDR1 is LNHDA and CDR2 is SQIVND (reference sequence). The V end lost 1 base, the J end lost 3 bases, and 10 bases lay between the germline ends. The CDR3 sequence: CASSIAGETNQPQHF. CDR3 bases: TGTGCCAGTAGTATAGCGGGGGAGACCAATCAGCCCCAGCATTTT.

The chain couples TRBV6-5 to TRBJ1-5; a possible D gene is TRBD1 (6 bases). The CDR3 has 14 residues. V gave up 9 bases and J gave up 8 bases, with 20 bases separating them. Germline CDR1 MNHEY, CDR2 SVGAGI. The CDR3 sequence is CARGEQGPTEPQHF. As DNA, the CDR3 is TGTGCCAGGGGCGAACAGGGACCCACGGAGCCCCAGCATTTT.

The rearrangement links TRBV5-6 to TRBJ2-7; 11 bases fit TRBD2. Germline CDR1 and CDR2: SGHDT and YYEEEE. The CDR3 sequence is 15 residues long. Trimming removed 2 bases from V and 3 bases from J; junction bases left unmatched: 4. CDR3: CASSFPTSGSYEQYF. CDR3 coding DNA: TGTGCCAGCAGCTTCCCCACTAGCGGGAGCTACGAGCAGTACTTC.

The chain joins TRBV28 to TRBJ2-1; 7 bases line up with TRBD2. Germline CDR1 and CDR2: MDHEN and SYDVKM. The CDR3 extends over 15 amino acids. Trimming took 4 bases from V and 9 from J; bases not matched to a gene: 12. The CDR3 reads CASSYAGEGRGEQFF. CDR3 coding DNA: TGTGCCAGCAGTTACGCGGGAGAGGGAAGGGGTGAGCAGTTCTTC.

This rearrangement joins TRBV6-5 to TRBJ1-3; 7 positions match TRBD1. CDR1 and CDR2 from the germline V gene are MNHEY and SVGAGI. CDR3 size: 14 residues. V dropped 10 bases and J dropped 11; count of bases not matched to a gene: 17. The DNA of the CDR3 is TGTGCCACCTCTCGAGGACAGGATGGTTCCCCCATATATTTT. Amino acids: CATSRGQDGSPIYF.